This TCR beta chain stems from a study of blood T cell repertoires in COVID-19. Study-wide context: Specimens from acute and convalescent COVID-19 originated in the United States, Italy and Spain. T cells, B-cell-depleted T cells, or PBMCs provided the cDNA or gDNA that served as material.

Trimming took off 6 bases at V and 5 bases at J, with 13 bases between the two ends. CDR1 and CDR2 (germline): SNHLY, FYNNEI. The CDR3 contains 13 residues. In the original processing: Amplification with reference gene primers provided the estimates of nucleated cell counts. Using immunoSEQ multiplex PCR, the repertoire was profiled, and TCRdb retains in-frame clones only, with some absent. V and J calls plus clone size are reproduced from that table; the DNA served to infer D and trimming. The table lists under 150,000 clones, under 90% of them singletons. The V gene is TRBV2, the J gene TRBJ2-5; D uncertain. The sequenced material came from peripheral blood. This TCR derives from a woman aged 60-70 years with active or convalescent COVID-19. CDR3 region: CASSLLSAETQYF. The CDR3 bases are TGTGCCAGCAGCCTCCTGAGCGCGGAGACCCAGTACTTC.